These 11 T cell receptor beta chains came from one sample sequenced in a study of blood T cell repertoires in COVID-19. Method: immunoSEQ multiplex PCR; TCRdb's copy keeps in-frame clones and lacks some. The sample lists 88,000 or so clones, about 83% occurring once. The specimen sequenced was peripheral blood. Receptor source: a human donor in a cohort sampled during active COVID-19.

This clone has just a few counts. This chain joins TRBV19 and TRBJ1-6, with 12 bases matching TRBD1. Trimming cost V 9 bases and J 7 bases; bases outside gene matches: 7. CDR3 length equals 15 residues. The germline CDR1 and CDR2 sequences are LNHDA and SQIVND (reference sequence). This chain's CDR3 is CASARDRGRNSPLHF. The CDR3 nucleotides are TGTGCCAGCGCTCGGGACAGGGGGCGGAATTCACCCCTCCACTTT.

The chain couples TRBV10-3 to TRBJ1-1; D may be TRBD1 (5 bases). Germline V gene sequence: CDR1 ENHRY, CDR2 SYGVKD. V shed 2 bases and J shed 7 bases, with 14 bases lying between them. The CDR3 has 14 residues. CDR3 residues: CAISEGAGRDEAFF. Here the CDR3 DNA reads TGTGCCATCAGTGAGGGGGCCGGGCGTGATGAAGCTTTCTTT.

The chain recombines TRBV6-5 with TRBJ1-6; weak D call: TRBD1 (6 bases). Trimming took 4 bases from V and 7 from J, leaving 8 bases between them. CDR1 and CDR2 (germline): MNHEY, SVGAGI. The CDR3 is 13 residues long. The CDR3 region is CASSLTGNSPLHF. In nucleotides, the CDR3 is TGTGCCAGCAGTTTAACAGGGAATTCACCCCTCCACTTT.

This clone showed up just a few times. The CDR3 sequence: CASSVGQAGNSPLHF. In DNA form, the CDR3 reads TGTGCCAGCAGCGTAGGGCAGGCGGGCAATTCACCCCTCCACTTT. V gene TRBV9 combines with J gene TRBJ1-6; D gene unclear. V was clipped by 0 bases and J by 7 bases, with 11 bases between them. The germline gives CDR1 SGDLS, CDR2 YYNGEE. The CDR3 spans 15 residues. The variable domain in full, with the rest retrieved from reference TRBV9 and TRBJ1-6, is DSGVTQTPKHLITATGQRVTLRCSPRSGDLSVYWYQQSLDQGLQFLIQYYNGEERAKGNILERFSAQQFPDLHSELNLSSLELGDSALYFCASSVGQAGNSPLHFGNGTRLTVT.

The rearrangement joins TRBV18 to TRBJ1-5; maybe TRBD1 (5 bases). CDR1 and CDR2 from the germline V gene are KGHSH and LQKENI. CDR3 length: 14 residues. The V end was cut by 6 bases, the J end by 7 bases, with 16 bases between. The CDR3 DNA reads as TGTGCCAGCTCCGTAATCCAGGGTTTCCAGCCCCAGCATTTT. Translation: CASSVIQGFQPQHF.

This clone was seen more than once but under ten times. The chain employs TRBV20-1 and TRBJ2-1, with 12 nucleotides matching TRBD2. V lost 3 bases, J lost 8 bases, and 14 bases stayed unmatched. CDR3 length: 17 amino acids. Germline V lookup: CDR1 DFQATT, CDR2 SNEGSKA (reference sequence). The CDR3, as DNA: TGCAGTGCTAGTCCCCCGGTGACTAGCGGGAGCTGGGATGAGCAGTTCTTC. Translating gives CSASPPVTSGSWDEQFF.

The chain uses TRBV9 and TRBJ2-5; 9 positions match TRBD2. J was trimmed by 5 bases and V by 6 bases; bases with no gene match: 11. CDR3 length: 15 amino acids. Looked up from germline, CDR1 is SGDLS and CDR2 is YYNGEE. Here the CDR3 reads CASTRRGGDAETQYF. Written as DNA, the CDR3 is TGTGCCAGCACCAGGCGCGGGGGGGATGCGGAGACCCAGTACTTC.

This chain links TRBV10-1 with TRBJ2-1; 8 bases line up with TRBD2. This CDR3 has 16 amino acids. The V gene's germline CDR1 is WNHNN and CDR2 SYGVQD (reference sequence). With V trimmed by 4 bases and J by 0 bases, 5 bases remained unmatched. The DNA for the CDR3 is TGCGCCAGCAGTGGGAAGCGGGAGAGCTCCTACAATGAGCAGTTCTTC. Translated, it gives CASSGKRESSYNEQFF.

This chain joins TRBV18 and TRBJ2-6; possibly TRBD1 for D (5 bases). The germline CDR1 and CDR2 sequences are KGHSH and LQKENI. Trimming removed 2 bases at V and 0 bases at J, with 14 bases between. This CDR3 has 18 residues. The CDR3 DNA follows: TGTGCCAGCTCACCAGAACAGGCCCTACGCTCTGGGGCCAACGTCCTGACTTTC. Translation gives CASSPEQALRSGANVLTF. The complete variable domain, with remaining parts taken from reference TRBV18 and TRBJ2-6, reads NAGVMQNPRHLVRRRGQEARLRCSPMKGHSHVYWYRQLPEEGLKFMVYLQKENIIDESGMPKERFSAEFPKEGPSILRIQQVVRGDSAAYFCASSPEQALRSGANVLTFGAGSRLTVL.

V and J are TRBV28 and TRBJ2-5, with 7 bases aligning to TRBD2. Germline CDR1 is MDHEN and CDR2 is SYDVKM. Germline trimming cut 5 bases from V and 5 bases from J; bases unmatched to any gene: 8. There are 14 residues in the CDR3. The CDR3: CASSEPGLLETQYF. In DNA, the CDR3 is TGTGCCAGCAGTGAACCGGGACTACTGGAGACCCAGTACTTC.

The genes are TRBV5-1 and TRBJ2-7; D is unresolved. Germline assignment: CDR1 SGHRS and CDR2 YFSETQ. CDR3 length: 12 residues. Between the trimmed V and J ends, which lost 5 bases and 0 bases, there was a span of 6 bases. CDR3 DNA: TGCGCCAGCAGTATATCCTCCTACGAGCAGTACTTC. Translated: CASSISSYEQYF.